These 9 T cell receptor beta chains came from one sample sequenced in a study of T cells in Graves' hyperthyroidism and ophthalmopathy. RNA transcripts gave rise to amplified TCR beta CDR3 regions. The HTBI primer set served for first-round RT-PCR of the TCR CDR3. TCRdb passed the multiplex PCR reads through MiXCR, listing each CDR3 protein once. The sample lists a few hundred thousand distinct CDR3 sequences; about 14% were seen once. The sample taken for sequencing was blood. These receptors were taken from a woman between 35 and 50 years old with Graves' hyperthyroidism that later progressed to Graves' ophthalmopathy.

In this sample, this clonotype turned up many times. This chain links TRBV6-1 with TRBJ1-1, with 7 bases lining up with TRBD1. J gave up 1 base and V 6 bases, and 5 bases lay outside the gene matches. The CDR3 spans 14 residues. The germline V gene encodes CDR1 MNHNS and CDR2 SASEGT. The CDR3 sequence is CASRAGTANTEAFF. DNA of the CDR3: TGTGCCAGCAGAGCCGGGACAGCGAACACTGAAGCTTTCTTT.

The CDR3 DNA is TGTGCCAGCAGTTTTGAGATAGGGATAGCGATAGCGGGAGGACCAAGCTCCTACGAGCAGTACGTC. Encoded protein: CASSFEIGIAIAGGPSSYEQYV. The chain recombines TRBV12-3 or TRBV12-4 with TRBJ2-7; the match to TRBD2 covers 10 bases. Trimming cost V 3 bases and J 0 bases; bases outside gene matches: 23. The CDR3 totals 22 residues.

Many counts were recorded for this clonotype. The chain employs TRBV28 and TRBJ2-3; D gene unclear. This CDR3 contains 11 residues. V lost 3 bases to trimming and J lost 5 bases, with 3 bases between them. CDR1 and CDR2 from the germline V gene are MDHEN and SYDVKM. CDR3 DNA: TGTGCCAGCAGTTTGAGAGATACGCAGTATTTT. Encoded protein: CASSLRDTQYF.

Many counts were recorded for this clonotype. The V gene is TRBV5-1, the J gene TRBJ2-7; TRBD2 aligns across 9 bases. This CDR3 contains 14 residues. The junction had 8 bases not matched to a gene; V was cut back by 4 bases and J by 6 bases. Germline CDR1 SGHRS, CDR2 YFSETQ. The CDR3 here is CASSTSGLAGEQYF. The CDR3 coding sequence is TGCGCCAGCAGCACCTCGGGACTAGCAGGCGAGCAGTACTTC.

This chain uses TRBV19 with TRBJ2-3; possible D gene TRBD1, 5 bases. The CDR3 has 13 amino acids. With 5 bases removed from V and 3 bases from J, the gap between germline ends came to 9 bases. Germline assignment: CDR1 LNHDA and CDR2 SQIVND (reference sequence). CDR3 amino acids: CASSPQETDTQYF. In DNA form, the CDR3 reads TGTGCCAGTAGTCCACAGGAAACAGATACGCAGTATTTT.

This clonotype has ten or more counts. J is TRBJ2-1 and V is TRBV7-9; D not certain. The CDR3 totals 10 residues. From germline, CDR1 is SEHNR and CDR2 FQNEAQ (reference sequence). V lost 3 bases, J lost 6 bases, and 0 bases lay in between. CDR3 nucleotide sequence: TGTGCCAGCAGCTTCAATGAGCAGTTCTTC. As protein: CASSFNEQFF.

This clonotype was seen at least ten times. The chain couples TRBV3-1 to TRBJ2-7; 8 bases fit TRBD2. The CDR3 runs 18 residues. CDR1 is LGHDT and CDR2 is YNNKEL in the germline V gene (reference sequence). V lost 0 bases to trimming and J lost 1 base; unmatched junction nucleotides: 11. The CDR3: CASSQDVVSASGSYEQYF. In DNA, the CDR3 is TGTGCCAGCAGCCAAGATGTTGTTTCTGCTAGCGGGTCCTACGAGCAGTACTTC.

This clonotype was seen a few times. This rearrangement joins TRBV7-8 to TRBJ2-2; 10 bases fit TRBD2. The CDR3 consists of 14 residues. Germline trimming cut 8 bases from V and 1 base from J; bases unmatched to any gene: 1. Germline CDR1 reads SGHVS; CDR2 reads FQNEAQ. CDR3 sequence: CASQREGNTGELFF. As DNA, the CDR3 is TGTGCCAGCCAGCGGGAGGGGAACACCGGGGAGCTGTTTTTT.

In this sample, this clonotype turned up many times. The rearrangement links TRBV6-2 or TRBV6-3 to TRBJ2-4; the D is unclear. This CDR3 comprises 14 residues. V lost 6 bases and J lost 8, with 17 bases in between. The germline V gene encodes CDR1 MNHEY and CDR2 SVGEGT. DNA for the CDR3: TGTGCCAGCAGCGCCCTCGCAGGCCGGGACATTCAGTACTTC. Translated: CASSALAGRDIQYF.